This T cell receptor (beta chain) is drawn from a study of blood T cell repertoires in COVID-19. Study-wide context: COVID-19 samples, acute and convalescent, were from the United States, Italy and Spain. Sources were T cells, B-cell-depleted T cells, or PBMCs; the material itself was cDNA or gDNA.

Generated by immunoSEQ multiplex PCR, the TCRdb table keeps only in-frame clones and is missing some. Of more than 250,000 clones in the sample, 85% to 90% were seen once. Recruitment covered some 25 US areas and drew participants whose ages spanned roughly 18 to 89 years. Donors were grouped by their self-reported clinical history. The TCR originated in a woman younger than 30 with acute COVID-19. The specimen sequenced was PBMCs or T cells enriched from blood (not recorded which).

The CDR3 sequence is CASSSTGTGLAGANVLTF. CDR3 in DNA: TGTGCCAGCAGTTCAACCGGGACAGGGCTGGCTGGGGCCAACGTCCTGACTTTC. V gene TRBV28 combines with J gene TRBJ2-6, with TRBD1 identical over 9 bases. V gave up 4 bases and J gave up 2 bases; unmatched junction bases: 9. Germline V gene lookup returns CDR1 MDHEN and CDR2 SYDVKM. There are 18 residues in the CDR3.